This TCR beta chain derives from a study of T cells expressing NK-cell markers. The CDR3 spans 17 residues. Germline V gene lookup returns CDR1 KGHSH and CDR2 LQKENI. No DNA is given; TCRdb re-called the 5' RACE reads and lists each CDR3 protein once. This repertoire includes some 500,000 distinct CDR3 sequences. The sequenced sample consisted of blood T cells: a sorted CD56 or NKG2C T cell subset, CD4+ or CD8+ T cells, or bulk PBMC T cells (not recorded which). The TCR sequence derives from a woman in her forties or fifties in good health. The rearrangement joins TRBV18 to TRBJ2-1; TCRdb indicates TRBD2, and absent DNA this call remains unverified. CDR3 protein: CASSPMVVAGSYNEQFF. The full variable domain, in which reference TRBV18 and TRBJ2-1 provide the parts outside the CDR3, is NAGVMQNPRHLVRRRGQEARLRCSPMKGHSHVYWYRQLPEEGLKFMVYLQKENIIDESGMPKERFSAEFPKEGPSILRIQQVVRGDSAAYFCASSPMVVAGSYNEQFFGPGTRLTVL.